These 17 T cell receptor beta chains share one sample of origin, sequenced in a study of T cells in tumors and immune-related adverse events. Profiling relied on immunoSEQ multiplex PCR, and the TCRdb table lists in-frame clones only, not all of them. The sample holds just under 2,500 clones, 83% seen once. The source material was tumor tissue, sampled from a patient treated with anti-PD-1 therapy. The origin of the receptors is a female donor with metastatic renal cell carcinoma.

The chain uses TRBV27 and TRBJ1-2; D unclear. The CDR3 extends over 12 amino acids. Germline V CDR1 and CDR2: MNHEY, SMNVEV (reference sequence). Trimming pared 5 bases from V and 4 bases from J, leaving 8 bases between. As DNA, the CDR3 is TGTGCCAGCAGTCCCGGCGGCTATGGCTACACCTTC. Translating it yields CASSPGGYGYTF.

The rearrangement uses TRBV9 and TRBJ1-1; D is unresolved. The germline V and J ends were trimmed by 3 bases and 0 bases, with 12 bases remaining between them. The CDR3 spans 15 residues. The germline CDR1 and CDR2 sequences are SGDLS and YYNGEE. CDR3 in DNA: TGTGCCAGCAGCGCAAAAGACGGCATGAACACTGAAGCTTTCTTT. This codes for CASSAKDGMNTEAFF.

The chain recombines TRBV5-1 with TRBJ1-1, with no clear D. This CDR3 spans 15 amino acids. V was pared by 0 bases and J by 0 bases, with 9 bases between. CDR1 and CDR2 (germline): SGHRS, YFSETQ. The CDR3 is CASSLGTGLNTEAFF. DNA for the CDR3: TGCGCCAGCAGCTTGGGGACGGGGTTGAACACTGAAGCTTTCTTT.

The chain recombines TRBV19 with TRBJ2-7; 8 bases agree with TRBD1. Germline CDR1 LNHDA, CDR2 SQIVND (reference sequence). The J segment lost 5 bases and the V segment lost 3 bases, leaving 6 bases of the junction unmatched. CDR3 length: 14 residues. The CDR3 DNA follows: TGTGCCAGTAGTATCCGGGCAGGGGGCAACGAGCAGTACTTC. The encoded protein is CASSIRAGGNEQYF.

The rearrangement uses TRBV28 and TRBJ2-3; TRBD2 matches at 9 bases. This CDR3 region has 16 residues. Germline CDR1 reads MDHEN; CDR2 reads SYDVKM. J was trimmed by 4 bases and V by 2 bases; bases with no gene match: 7. CDR3 loop: CASSLASGTRSDTQYF. CDR3 nucleotides: TGTGCCAGCAGTTTAGCTAGCGGGACCCGGTCAGATACGCAGTATTTT.

This sequence joins TRBV4-1 and TRBJ2-1; a weak D match, TRBD1 (5 bases). V was clipped by 0 bases and J by 0 bases, with 6 bases between them. The CDR3 runs 15 residues. Per germline, CDR1 MGHRA and CDR2 YSYEKL. The chain's CDR3 is CASSQDRVSYNEQFF. DNA of the CDR3: TGCGCCAGCAGCCAAGACAGGGTCTCCTACAATGAGCAGTTCTTC.

V usage is TRBV6-5 and J usage is TRBJ2-2; D might be TRBD2 (6 bases). The CDR3 consists of 14 residues. The V gene lost 2 bases and the J gene lost 3 bases, with 7 bases spanning the gap. Germline V gene data show CDR1 as MNHEY and CDR2 as SVGAGI. CDR3 DNA: TGTGCCAGCAGTTACACGGGGGACACCGGGGAGCTGTTTTTT. This translates into CASSYTGDTGELFF.

V usage is TRBV28 and J usage is TRBJ2-1; 11 nucleotides align to TRBD2. This CDR3 spans 16 amino acids. Germline V gene data show CDR1 as MDHEN and CDR2 as SYDVKM. The junction had 12 bases not matched to a gene; V was cut back by 5 bases and J by 9 bases. CDR3 sequence reads: CASSVLAGVSKVEQFF. As DNA, the CDR3 is TGTGCCAGCAGTGTACTAGCGGGAGTTTCGAAGGTTGAGCAGTTCTTC.

Only one count was recorded for this clone. The chain is built from TRBV11-3 and TRBJ2-5, with 12 bases lining up with TRBD2. Germline V gives CDR1 SGHNT, CDR2 YENEEA. J was trimmed by 5 bases and V by 2 bases; bases with no gene match: 3. The CDR3 is 15 residues long. CDR3 protein: CASSLLGLAGETQYF. CDR3 in DNA: TGTGCCAGCAGCTTACTCGGACTAGCGGGGGAGACCCAGTACTTC.

This clone appeared once. This rearrangement joins TRBV19 to TRBJ2-1; D is possibly TRBD2 (5 bases). Trimming removed 7 bases at V and 4 bases at J, with 11 bases between. The germline V gene encodes CDR1 LNHDA and CDR2 SQIVND (reference sequence). The length of the CDR3 is 13 residues. This chain's CDR3 is CASTGSGYNEQFF. CDR3 DNA: TGTGCCAGTACGGGGTCGGGATACAATGAGCAGTTCTTC.

For this clone: This sample also contains other DNA sequences that code for the same CDR3. The V call is TRBV7-6, the J call TRBJ2-3, with D unclear. Germline-derived CDR1 and CDR2 are SGHVS and FNYEAQ. The V end was cut by 0 bases, the J end by 2 bases, with 6 bases between. CDR3 length equals 14 residues. CDR3 sequence reads: CASSLAGNTDTQYF. CDR3 sequence (DNA): TGTGCCAGCAGCTTAGCCGGAAACACAGATACGCAGTATTTT.

The chain has TRBV4-2 and TRBJ1-1, with D unresolved. The germline V and J ends were trimmed by 0 bases and 8 bases, with 10 bases remaining between them. This CDR3 is 13 amino acids long. Germline lookup yields CDR1 LGHNA and CDR2 YNFKEQ. Here the CDR3 DNA reads TGTGCCAGCAGCCAAGAGGTTATGCGCGAAGCTTTCTTT. This codes for CASSQEVMREAFF.

DNA for the CDR3: TGTGCCAGCAGGGGAGGGACTAGCGTATCCTACGAGCAGTACTTC. This sequence encodes CASRGGTSVSYEQYF. The chain employs TRBV6-1 and TRBJ2-7; TRBD2 matches at 10 bases. This CDR3 spans 15 amino acids. Trimming took 6 bases from V and 1 from J; bases not matched to a gene: 6. The germline V gene encodes CDR1 MNHNS and CDR2 SASEGT.

The V gene is TRBV5-1, the J gene TRBJ2-7, with 10 bases matching TRBD1. Germline values: CDR1 SGHRS, CDR2 YFSETQ. The ends lost 2 bases at V and 2 bases at J; junction bases unmatched: 10. This CDR3 region has 17 residues. CDR3 region: CASSFRVWDRGTYEQYF. CDR3 in DNA: TGCGCCAGCAGCTTTCGGGTGTGGGACAGGGGAACCTACGAGCAGTACTTC.

This chain joins TRBV27 and TRBJ2-3, with D perhaps TRBD2 (5 bases). This CDR3 comprises 15 residues. Germline V gene lookup returns CDR1 MNHEY and CDR2 SMNVEV (reference sequence). The V and J ends lost 1 base and 4 bases respectively, with 12 bases between them. The CDR3 is CASSLFRGRADTQYF. The CDR3 bases are TGTGCCAGCAGTTTATTCCGGGGAAGGGCAGATACGCAGTATTTT.

The chain combines TRBV4-1 with TRBJ1-2; no clear D gene. The V end was cut by 1 base, the J end by 0 bases, with 12 bases between. This CDR3 is built from 16 residues. The germline V gene has CDR1 MGHRA and CDR2 YSYEKL. The CDR3 DNA sequence: TGCGCCAGCAGCCAAGGCCCGTCAGCCGCTAACTATGGCTACACCTTC. It codes for CASSQGPSAANYGYTF.

This clone was found a few times. The chain combines TRBV25-1 with TRBJ1-3; unclear D gene. The CDR3 loop spans 13 amino acids. Germline V lookup: CDR1 MGHDK, CDR2 SYGVNS. Trimming stripped 4 bases from V and 0 bases from J, with 4 bases between. CDR3 region: CASSVNSGNTIYF. As DNA, the CDR3 is TGTGCCAGCAGTGTGAACTCTGGAAACACCATATATTTT.